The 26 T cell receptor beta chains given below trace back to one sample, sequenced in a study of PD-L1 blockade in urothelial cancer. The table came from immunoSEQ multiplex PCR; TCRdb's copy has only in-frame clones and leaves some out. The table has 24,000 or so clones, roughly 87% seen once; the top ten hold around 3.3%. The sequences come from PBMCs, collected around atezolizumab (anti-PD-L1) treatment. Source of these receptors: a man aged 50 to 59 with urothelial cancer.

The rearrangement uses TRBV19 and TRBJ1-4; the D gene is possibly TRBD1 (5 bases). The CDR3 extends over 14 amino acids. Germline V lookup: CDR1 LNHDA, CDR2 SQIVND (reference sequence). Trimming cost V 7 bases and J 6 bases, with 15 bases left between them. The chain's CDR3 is CASTRDWWDEKLFF. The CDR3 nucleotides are TGTGCCAGTACGCGGGACTGGTGGGATGAAAAACTGTTTTTT.

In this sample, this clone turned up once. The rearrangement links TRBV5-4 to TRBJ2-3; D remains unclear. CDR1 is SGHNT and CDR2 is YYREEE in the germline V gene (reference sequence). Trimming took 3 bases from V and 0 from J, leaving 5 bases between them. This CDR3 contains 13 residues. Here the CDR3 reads CASSYQSTDTQYF. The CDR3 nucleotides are TGTGCCAGCAGCTATCAGAGCACAGATACGCAGTATTTT.

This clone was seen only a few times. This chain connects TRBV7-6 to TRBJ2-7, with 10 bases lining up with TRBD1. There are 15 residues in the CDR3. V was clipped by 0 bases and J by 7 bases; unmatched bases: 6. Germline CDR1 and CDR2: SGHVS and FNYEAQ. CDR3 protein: CASSLAPWTGGEQYF. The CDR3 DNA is TGTGCCAGCAGCTTAGCCCCCTGGACAGGGGGGGAGCAGTACTTC.

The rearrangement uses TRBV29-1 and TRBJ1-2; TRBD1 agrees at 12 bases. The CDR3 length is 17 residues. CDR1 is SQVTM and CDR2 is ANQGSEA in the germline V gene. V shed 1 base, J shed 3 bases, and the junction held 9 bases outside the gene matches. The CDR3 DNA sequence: TGCAGCGTTGAAGCCTACAAGGGGACAGGGGGCGACTATGGCTACACCTTC. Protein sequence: CSVEAYKGTGGDYGYTF.

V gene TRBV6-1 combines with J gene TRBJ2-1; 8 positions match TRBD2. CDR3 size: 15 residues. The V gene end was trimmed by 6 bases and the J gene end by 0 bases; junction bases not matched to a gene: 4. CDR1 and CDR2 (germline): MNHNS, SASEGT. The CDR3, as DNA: TGTGCCAGCAGGATAGCGGGGAGCTCCTACAATGAGCAGTTCTTC. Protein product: CASRIAGSSYNEQFF.

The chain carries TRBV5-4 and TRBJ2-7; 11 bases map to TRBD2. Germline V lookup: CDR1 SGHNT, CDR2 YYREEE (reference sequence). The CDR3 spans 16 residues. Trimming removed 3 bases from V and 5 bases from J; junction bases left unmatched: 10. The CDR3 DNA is TGTGCCAGCAGCTCACGGTCAACTAGCGGGAGTCACGAGCAGTACTTC. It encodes CASSSRSTSGSHEQYF. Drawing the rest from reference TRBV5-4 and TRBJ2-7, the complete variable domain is ETGVTQSPTHLIKTRGQQVTLRCSSQSGHNTVSWYQQALGQGPQFIFQYYREEENGRGNFPPRFSGLQFPNYSSELNVNALELDDSALYLCASSSRSTSGSHEQYFGPGTRLTVT.

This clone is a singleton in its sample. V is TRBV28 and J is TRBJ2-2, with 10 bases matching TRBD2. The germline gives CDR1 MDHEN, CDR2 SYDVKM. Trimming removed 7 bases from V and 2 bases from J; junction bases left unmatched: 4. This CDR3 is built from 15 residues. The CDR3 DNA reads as TGTGCCAGCAAGGGACTAGCGACAAACACCGGGGAGCTGTTTTTT. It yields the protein CASKGLATNTGELFF. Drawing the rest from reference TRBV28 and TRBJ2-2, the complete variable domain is DVKVTQSSRYLVKRTGEKVFLECVQDMDHENMFWYRQDPGLGLRLIYFSYDVKMKEKGDIPEGYSVSREKKERFSLILESASTNQTSMYLCASKGLATNTGELFFGEGSRLTVL.

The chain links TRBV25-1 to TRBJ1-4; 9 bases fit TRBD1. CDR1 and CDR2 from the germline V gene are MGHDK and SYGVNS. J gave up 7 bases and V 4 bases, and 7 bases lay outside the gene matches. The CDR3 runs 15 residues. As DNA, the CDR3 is TGTGCCAGCAGTGTCCAGACAGGGGGGAGTGAAAAACTGTTTTTT. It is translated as CASSVQTGGSEKLFF.

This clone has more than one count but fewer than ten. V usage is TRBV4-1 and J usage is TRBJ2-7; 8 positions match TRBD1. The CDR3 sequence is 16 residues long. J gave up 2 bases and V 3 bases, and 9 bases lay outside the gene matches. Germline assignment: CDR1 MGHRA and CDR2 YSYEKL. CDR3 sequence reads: CASSQGPDRATYEQYF. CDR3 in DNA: TGCGCCAGCAGCCAGGGGCCGGACAGGGCGACCTACGAGCAGTACTTC.

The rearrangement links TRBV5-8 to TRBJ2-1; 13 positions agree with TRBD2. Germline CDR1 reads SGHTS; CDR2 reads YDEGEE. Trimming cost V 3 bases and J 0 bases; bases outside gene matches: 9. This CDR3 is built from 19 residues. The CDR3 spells CASSSGGLAGASSYNEQFF. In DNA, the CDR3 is TGTGCCAGCAGCTCTGGCGGACTAGCGGGGGCTAGCTCCTACAATGAGCAGTTCTTC.

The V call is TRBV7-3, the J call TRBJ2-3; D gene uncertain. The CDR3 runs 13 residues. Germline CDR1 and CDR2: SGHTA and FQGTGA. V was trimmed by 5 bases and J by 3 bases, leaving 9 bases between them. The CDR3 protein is CASSLIMTDTQYF. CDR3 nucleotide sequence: TGTGCCAGCAGCCTTATTATGACAGATACGCAGTATTTT.

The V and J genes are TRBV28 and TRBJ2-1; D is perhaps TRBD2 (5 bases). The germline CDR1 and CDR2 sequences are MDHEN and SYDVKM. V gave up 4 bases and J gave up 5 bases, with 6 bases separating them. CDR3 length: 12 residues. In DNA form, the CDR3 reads TGTGCCAGCAGTTGGCGGGACAATGAGCAGTTCTTC. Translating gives CASSWRDNEQFF.

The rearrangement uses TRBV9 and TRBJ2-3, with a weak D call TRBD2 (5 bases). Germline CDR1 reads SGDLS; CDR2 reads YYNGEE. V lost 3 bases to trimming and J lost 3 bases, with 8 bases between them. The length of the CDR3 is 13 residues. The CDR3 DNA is TGTGCCAGCAGCGGGACTCCTACAGATACGCAGTATTTT. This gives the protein CASSGTPTDTQYF.

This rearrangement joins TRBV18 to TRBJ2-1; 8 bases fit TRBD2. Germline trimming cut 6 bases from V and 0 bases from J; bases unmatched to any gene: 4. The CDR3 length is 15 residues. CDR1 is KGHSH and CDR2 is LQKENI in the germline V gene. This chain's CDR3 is CASSMSGSSYNEQFF. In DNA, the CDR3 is TGTGCCAGCTCGATGAGCGGGAGCTCCTACAATGAGCAGTTCTTC.

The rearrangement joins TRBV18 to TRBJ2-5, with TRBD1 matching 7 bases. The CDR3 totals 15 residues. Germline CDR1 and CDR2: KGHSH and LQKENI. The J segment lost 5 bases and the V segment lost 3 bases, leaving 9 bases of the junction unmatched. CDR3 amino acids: CASSPEGAPGETQYF. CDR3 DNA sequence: TGTGCCAGCTCACCTGAGGGGGCGCCGGGGGAGACCCAGTACTTC.

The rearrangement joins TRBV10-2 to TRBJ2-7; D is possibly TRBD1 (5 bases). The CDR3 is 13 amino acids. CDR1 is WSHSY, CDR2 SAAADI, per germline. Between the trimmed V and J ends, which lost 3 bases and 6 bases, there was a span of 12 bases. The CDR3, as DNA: TGCGCCAGCAGTGAATCAGGGTGGCGCGAGCAGTACTTC. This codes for CASSESGWREQYF.

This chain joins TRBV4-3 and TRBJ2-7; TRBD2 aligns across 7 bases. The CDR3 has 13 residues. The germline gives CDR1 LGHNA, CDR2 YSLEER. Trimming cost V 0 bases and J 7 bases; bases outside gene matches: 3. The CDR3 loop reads CASSQERAGEQYF. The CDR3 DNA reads TGCGCCAGCAGCCAAGAGAGAGCGGGGGAGCAGTACTTC.

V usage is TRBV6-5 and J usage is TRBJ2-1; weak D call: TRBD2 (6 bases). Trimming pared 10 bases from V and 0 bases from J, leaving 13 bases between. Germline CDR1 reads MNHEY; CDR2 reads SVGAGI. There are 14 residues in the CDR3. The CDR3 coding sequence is TGTGCCATCGCTGTCGGGAGCTCCTACAATGAGCAGTTCTTC. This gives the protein CAIAVGSSYNEQFF.

CDR3 sequence: CASSLRRGLPQFF. The CDR3, as DNA: TGTGCCAGCAGTTTACGTCGTGGACTTCCCCAGTTCTTC. The chain uses TRBV28 and TRBJ2-1, with D possibly TRBD2 on 5 matching bases. V was trimmed by 2 bases and J by 13 bases, leaving 15 bases between them. The CDR3 sequence is 13 residues long. The germline V gene encodes CDR1 MDHEN and CDR2 SYDVKM.

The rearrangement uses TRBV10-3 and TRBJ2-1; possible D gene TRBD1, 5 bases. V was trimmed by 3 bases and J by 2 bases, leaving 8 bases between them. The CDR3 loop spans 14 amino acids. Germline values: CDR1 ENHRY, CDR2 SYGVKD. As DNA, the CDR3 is TGTGCCATCAGTGATGTACAGGCCTACAATGAGCAGTTCTTC. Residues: CAISDVQAYNEQFF.

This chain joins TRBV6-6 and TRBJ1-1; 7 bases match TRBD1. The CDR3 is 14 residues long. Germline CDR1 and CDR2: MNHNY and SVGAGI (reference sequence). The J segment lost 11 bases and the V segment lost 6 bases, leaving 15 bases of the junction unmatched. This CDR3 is CASSRGQGGAQAFF. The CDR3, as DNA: TGTGCCAGCAGCCGAGGTCAGGGGGGCGCCCAGGCTTTCTTT.

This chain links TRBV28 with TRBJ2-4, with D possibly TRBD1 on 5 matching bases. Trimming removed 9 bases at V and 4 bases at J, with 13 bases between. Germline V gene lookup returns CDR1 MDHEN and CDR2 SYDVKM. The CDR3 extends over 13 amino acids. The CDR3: CASAVTAKNIQYF. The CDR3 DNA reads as TGTGCCAGTGCCGTGACAGCAAAAAACATTCAGTACTTC.

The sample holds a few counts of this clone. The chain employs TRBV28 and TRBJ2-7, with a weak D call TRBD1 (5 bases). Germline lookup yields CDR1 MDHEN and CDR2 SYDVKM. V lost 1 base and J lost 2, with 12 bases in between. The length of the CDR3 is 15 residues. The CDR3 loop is CASSLLSAGTYEQYF. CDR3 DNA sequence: TGTGCCAGCAGTTTATTATCGGCAGGGACCTACGAGCAGTACTTC.

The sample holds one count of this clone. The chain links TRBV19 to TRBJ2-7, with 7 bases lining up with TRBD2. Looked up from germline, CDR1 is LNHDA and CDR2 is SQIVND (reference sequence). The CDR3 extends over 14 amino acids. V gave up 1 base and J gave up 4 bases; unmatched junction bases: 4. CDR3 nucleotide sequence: TGTGCCAGTAGTATAGGGGAGGGCGCGTACGAGCAGTACTTC. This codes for CASSIGEGAYEQYF. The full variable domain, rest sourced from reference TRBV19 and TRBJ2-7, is DGGITQSPKYLFRKEGQNVTLSCEQNLNHDAMYWYRQDPGQGLRLIYYSQIVNDFQKGDIAEGYSVSREKKESFPLTVTSAQKNPTAFYLCASSIGEGAYEQYFGPGTRLTVT.

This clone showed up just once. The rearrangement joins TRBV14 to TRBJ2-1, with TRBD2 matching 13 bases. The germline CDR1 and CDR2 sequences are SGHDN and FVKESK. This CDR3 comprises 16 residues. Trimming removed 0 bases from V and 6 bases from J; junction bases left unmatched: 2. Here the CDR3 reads CASSQETSGRANEQFF. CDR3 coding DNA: TGTGCCAGCAGCCAAGAAACTAGCGGGAGGGCCAATGAGCAGTTCTTC.

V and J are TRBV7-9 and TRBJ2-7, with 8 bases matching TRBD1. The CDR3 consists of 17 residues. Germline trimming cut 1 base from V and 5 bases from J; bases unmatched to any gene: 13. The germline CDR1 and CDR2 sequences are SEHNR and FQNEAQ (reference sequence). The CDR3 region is CASSLEGGQAGTHEQYF. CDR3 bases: TGTGCCAGCAGCTTAGAGGGGGGACAGGCTGGGACACACGAGCAGTACTTC.